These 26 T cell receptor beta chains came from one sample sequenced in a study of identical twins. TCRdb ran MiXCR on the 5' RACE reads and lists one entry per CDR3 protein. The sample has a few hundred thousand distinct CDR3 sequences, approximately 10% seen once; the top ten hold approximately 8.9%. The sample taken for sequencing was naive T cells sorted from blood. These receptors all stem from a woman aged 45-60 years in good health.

The CDR3 here is CASSLEGWGEQYF. Here the CDR3 DNA reads TGCGCCAGCAGCTTGGAGGGTTGGGGGGAGCAGTATTTT. This sequence joins TRBV5-1 and TRBJ2-3; D possibly corresponds to TRBD2 (6 bases). V was clipped by 0 bases and J by 11 bases, with 13 bases between them. There are 13 residues in the CDR3. CDR1 SGHRS and CDR2 YFSETQ come from the germline V gene.

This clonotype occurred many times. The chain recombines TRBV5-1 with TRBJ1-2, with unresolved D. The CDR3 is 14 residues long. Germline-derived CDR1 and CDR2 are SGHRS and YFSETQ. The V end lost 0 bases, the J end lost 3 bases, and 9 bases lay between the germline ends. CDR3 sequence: CASSLAGGDYGYTF. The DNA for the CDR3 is TGCGCCAGCAGCTTGGCGGGTGGGGACTATGGCTACACCTTC.

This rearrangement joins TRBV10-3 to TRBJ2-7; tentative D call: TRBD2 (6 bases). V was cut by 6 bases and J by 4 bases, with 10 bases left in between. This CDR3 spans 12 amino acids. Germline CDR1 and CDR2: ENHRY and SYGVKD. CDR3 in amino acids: CAISRDSYEQYV. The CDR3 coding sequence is TGTGCCATCAGCAGGGACTCATACGAGCAGTACGTC.

DNA of the CDR3: TGTGCCAGCAGCCAAGAGGGGGGATCGGGAGGACTTTACGTC. Amino acids: CASSQEGGSGGLYV. The chain is built from TRBV3-1 and TRBJ2-7; 7 bases line up with TRBD2. This CDR3 is 14 amino acids long. The V segment lost 0 bases and the J segment 13 bases; nucleotides outside the gene matches: 12. Per germline, CDR1 LGHDT and CDR2 YNNKEL (reference sequence).

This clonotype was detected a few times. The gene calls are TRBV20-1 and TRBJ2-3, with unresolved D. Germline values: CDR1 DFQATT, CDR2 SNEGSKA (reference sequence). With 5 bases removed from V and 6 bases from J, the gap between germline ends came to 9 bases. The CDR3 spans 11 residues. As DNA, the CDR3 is TGCAGTGCTCTGAACGGGGATACGCAGTATTTT. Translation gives CSALNGDTQYF.

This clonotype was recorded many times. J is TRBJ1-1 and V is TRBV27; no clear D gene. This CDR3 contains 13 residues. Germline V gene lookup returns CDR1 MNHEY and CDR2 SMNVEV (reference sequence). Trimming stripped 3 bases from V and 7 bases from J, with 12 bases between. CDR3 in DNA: TGTGCCAGCAGTTTCGACCAGCGAGTTGAAGCTTTCTTT. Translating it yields CASSFDQRVEAFF.

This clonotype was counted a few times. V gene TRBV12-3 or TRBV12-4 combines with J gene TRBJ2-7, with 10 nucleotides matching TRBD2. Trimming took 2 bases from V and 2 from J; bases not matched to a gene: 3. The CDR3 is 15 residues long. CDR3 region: CASSLLAGVPYEQYF. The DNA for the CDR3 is TGTGCCAGCAGTTTACTAGCGGGAGTGCCCTACGAGCAGTACTTC.

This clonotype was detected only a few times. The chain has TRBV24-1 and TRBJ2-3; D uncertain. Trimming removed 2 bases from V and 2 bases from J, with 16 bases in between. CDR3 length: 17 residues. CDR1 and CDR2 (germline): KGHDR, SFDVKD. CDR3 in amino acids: CATSDSTQYLTTDTQYF. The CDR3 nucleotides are TGTGCCACCAGTGATTCGACACAGTACTTGACCACAGATACGCAGTATTTT.

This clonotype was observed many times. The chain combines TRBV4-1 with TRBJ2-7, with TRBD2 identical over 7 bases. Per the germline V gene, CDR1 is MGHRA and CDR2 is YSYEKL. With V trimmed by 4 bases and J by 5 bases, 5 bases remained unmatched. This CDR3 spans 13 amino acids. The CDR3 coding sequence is TGCGCCAGCAGCCCGGTGGGAGGGGACGAGCAGTACGTC. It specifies CASSPVGGDEQYV.

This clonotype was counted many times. This CDR3 reads CSARTGTGVIAKNIQYF. DNA for the CDR3: TGCAGTGCTAGGACCGGGACAGGGGTCATAGCCAAAAACATTCAGTACTTC. The rearrangement links TRBV20-1 to TRBJ2-4; 10 nucleotides agree with TRBD1. This CDR3 has 17 amino acids. Germline V gene lookup returns CDR1 DFQATT and CDR2 SNEGSKA (reference sequence). V was clipped by 3 bases and J by 0 bases; unmatched bases: 8.

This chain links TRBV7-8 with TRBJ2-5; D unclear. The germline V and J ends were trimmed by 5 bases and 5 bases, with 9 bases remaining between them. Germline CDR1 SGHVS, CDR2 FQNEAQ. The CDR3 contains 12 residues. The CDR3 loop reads CASSQYGETQYF. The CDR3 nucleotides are TGTGCCAGCAGCCAGTACGGGGAGACCCAGTACTTC.

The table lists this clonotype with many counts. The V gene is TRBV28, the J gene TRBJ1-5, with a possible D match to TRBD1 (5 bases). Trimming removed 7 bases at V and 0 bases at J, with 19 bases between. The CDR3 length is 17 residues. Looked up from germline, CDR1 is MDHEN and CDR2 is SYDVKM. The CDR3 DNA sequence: TGTGCCAGCATCATCGGGGGTAGCGGACGTAGCAATCAGCCCCAGCATTTT. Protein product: CASIIGGSGRSNQPQHF.

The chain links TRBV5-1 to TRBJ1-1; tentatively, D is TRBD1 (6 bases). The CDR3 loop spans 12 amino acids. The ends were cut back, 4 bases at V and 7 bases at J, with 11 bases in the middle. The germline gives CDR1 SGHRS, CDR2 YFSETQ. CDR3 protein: CASSPDRLEAFF. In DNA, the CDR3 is TGCGCCAGCAGCCCCGACAGGCTTGAAGCTTTCTTT.

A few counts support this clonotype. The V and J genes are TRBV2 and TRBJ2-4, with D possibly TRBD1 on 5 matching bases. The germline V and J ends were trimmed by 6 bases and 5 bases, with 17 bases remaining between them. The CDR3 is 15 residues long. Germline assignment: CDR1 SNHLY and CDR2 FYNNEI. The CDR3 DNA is TGTGCCAGCAGCTTCAGGGTAGGGTCGGAAAACATTCAGTACTTC. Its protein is CASSFRVGSENIQYF.

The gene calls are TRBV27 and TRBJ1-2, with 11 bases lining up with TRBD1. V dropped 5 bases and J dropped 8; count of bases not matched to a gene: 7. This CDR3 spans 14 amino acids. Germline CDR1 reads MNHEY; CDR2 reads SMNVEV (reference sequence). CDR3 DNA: TGTGCCAGCAGTCCCGGGACAGGGGGTGTGGGCTACACCTTC. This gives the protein CASSPGTGGVGYTF.

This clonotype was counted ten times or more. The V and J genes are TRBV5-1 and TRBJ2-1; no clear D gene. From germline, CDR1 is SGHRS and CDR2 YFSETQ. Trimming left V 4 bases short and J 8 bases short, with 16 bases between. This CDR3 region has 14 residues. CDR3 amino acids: CASSRSSPTDEQFF. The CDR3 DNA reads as TGCGCCAGCAGCCGTAGTAGTCCAACCGATGAGCAGTTCTTC.

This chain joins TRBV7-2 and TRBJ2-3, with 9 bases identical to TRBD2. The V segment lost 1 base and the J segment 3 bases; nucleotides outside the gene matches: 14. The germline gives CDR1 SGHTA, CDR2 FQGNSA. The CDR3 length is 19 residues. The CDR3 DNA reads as TGTGCCAGCAGCTTAGGATCCGTTTGGGTAGCGGGAGCGACAGATACGCAGTATTTT. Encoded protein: CASSLGSVWVAGATDTQYF. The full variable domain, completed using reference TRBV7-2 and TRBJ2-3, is GAGVSQSPSNKVTEKGKDVELRCDPISGHTALYWYRQSLGQGLEFLIYFQGNSAPDKSGLPSDRFSAERTGGSVSTLTIQRTQQEDSAVYLCASSLGSVWVAGATDTQYFGPGTRLTVL.

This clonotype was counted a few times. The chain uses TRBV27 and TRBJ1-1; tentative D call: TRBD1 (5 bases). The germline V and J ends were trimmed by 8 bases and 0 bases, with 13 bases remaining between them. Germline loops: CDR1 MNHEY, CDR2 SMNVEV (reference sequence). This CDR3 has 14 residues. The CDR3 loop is CASGPRTLNTEAFF. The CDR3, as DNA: TGTGCCAGCGGTCCCCGGACACTGAACACTGAAGCTTTCTTT.

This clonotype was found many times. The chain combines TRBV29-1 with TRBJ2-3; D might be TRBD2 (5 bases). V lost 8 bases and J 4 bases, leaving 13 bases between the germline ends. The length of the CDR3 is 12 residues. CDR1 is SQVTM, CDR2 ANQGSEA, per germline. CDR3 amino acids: CSMISGSDTQYF. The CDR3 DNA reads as TGCAGCATGATATCGGGGTCAGATACGCAGTATTTT.

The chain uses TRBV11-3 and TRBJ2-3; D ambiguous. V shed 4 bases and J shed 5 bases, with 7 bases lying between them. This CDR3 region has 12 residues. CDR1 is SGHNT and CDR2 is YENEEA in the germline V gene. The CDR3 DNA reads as TGTGCCAGCAGCTCCGCATTAGATACGCAGTATTTT. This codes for CASSSALDTQYF.

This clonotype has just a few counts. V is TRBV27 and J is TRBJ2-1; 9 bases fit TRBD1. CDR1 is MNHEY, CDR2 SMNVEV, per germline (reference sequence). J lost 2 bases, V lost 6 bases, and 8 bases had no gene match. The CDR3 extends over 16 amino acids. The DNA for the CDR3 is TGTGCCAGCAGCACAGGGGGCTTACCCCCCTACAATGAGCAGTTCTTC. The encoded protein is CASSTGGLPPYNEQFF.

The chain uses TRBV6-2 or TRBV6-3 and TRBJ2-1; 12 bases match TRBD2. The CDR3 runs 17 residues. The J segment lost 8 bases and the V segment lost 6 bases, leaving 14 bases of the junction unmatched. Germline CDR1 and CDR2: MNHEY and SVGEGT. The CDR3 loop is CASSPGLAGIVGDEQFF. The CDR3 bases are TGTGCCAGCAGCCCAGGACTAGCGGGAATAGTAGGGGATGAGCAGTTCTTC.

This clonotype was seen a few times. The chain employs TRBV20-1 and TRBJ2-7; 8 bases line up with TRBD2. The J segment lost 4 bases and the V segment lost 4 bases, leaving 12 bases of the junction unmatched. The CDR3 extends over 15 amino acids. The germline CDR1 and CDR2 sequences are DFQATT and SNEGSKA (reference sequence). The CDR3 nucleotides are TGCAGTGCTAAGATCGGCACTAGCGGTGAATACGAGCAGTACTTC. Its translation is CSAKIGTSGEYEQYF.

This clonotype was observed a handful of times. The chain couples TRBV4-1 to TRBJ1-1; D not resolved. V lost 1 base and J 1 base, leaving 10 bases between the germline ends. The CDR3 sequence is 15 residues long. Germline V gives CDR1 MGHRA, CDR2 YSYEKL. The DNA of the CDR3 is TGCGCCAGCAGCCAAGCATGGGCAAAGAACACTGAAGCTTTCTTT. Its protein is CASSQAWAKNTEAFF.

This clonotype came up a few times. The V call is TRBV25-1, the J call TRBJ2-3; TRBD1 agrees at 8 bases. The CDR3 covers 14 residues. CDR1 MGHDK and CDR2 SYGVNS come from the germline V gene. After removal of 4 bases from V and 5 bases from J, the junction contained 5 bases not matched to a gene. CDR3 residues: CASSGQGFEDTQYF. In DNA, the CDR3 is TGTGCCAGCAGTGGACAGGGGTTTGAAGATACGCAGTATTTT.

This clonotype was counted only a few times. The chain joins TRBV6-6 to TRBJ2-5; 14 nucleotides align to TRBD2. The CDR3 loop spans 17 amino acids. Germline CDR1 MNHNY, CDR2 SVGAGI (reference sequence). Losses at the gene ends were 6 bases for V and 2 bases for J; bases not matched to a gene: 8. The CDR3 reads CASRTGTSGRLQETQYF. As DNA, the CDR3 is TGTGCCAGCAGAACTGGGACTAGCGGGAGACTACAAGAGACCCAGTACTTC.